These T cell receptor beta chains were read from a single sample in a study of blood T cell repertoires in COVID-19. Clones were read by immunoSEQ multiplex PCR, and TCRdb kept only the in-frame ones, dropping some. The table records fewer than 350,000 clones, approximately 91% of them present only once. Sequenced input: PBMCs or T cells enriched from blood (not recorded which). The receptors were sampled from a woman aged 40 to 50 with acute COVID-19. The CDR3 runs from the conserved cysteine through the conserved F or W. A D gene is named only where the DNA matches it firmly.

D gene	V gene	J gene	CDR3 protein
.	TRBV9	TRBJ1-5	CASSVEGQINQPQHF
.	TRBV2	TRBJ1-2	CASNRRQTPSQYGYTF
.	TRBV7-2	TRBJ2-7	CASSFTSPSYEQYF
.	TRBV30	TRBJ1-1	CAWSGYRVNTEAFF
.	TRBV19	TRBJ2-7	CASSIKYEQYF
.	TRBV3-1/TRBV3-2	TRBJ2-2	CASSLPSGTNTGELFF
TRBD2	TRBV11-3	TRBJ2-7	CASSSAAGGSYEQYF
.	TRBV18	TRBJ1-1	CASSPDGGKGTEAFF
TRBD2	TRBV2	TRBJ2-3	CASATHGGAPDTQYF
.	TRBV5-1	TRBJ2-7	CASSFGPSSYEQYF
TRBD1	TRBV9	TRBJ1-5	CASSPGTGASNQPQHF
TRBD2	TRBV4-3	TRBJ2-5	CASSQDWGLAGGETQYF
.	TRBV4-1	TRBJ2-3	CASNPLITSTDTQYF
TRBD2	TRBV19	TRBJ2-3	CASSLGLGPDTQYF
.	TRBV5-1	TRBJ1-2	CASSSGTGQGYTF
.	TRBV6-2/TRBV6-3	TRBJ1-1	CASSPGQNLRAEAFF
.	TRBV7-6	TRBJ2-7	CASSLAQGYEQYF
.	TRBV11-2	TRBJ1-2	CASSLRTGLGYTF
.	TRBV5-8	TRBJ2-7	CASSLARRVSYEQYF
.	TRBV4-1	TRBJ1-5	CASSQDLRNQPQHF
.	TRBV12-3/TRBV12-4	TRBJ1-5	CASSPSRGITQHF
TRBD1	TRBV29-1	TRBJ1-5	CSARTGNSNQPQHF
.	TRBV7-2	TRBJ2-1	CASSLAAGPYNEQFF